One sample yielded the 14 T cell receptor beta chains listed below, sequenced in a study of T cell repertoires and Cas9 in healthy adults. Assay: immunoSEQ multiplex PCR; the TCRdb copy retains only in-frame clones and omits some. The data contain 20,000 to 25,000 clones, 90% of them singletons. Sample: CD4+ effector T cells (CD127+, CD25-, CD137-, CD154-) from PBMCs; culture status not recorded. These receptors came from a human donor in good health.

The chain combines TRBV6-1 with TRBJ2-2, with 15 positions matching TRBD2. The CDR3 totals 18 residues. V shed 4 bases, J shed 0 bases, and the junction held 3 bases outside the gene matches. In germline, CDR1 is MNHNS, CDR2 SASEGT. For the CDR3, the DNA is TGTGCCAGCAGTGCTTGGACTAGCGGGGGGGCGAACACCGGGGAGCTGTTTTTT. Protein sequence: CASSAWTSGGANTGELFF.

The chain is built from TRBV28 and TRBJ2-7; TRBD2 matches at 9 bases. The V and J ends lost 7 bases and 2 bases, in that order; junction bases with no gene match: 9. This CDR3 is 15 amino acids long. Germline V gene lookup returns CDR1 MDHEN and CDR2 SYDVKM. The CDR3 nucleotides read TGTGCCAGCACTCCAGCGGGGGGCTTCACCTACGAGCAGTACTTC. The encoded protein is CASTPAGGFTYEQYF.

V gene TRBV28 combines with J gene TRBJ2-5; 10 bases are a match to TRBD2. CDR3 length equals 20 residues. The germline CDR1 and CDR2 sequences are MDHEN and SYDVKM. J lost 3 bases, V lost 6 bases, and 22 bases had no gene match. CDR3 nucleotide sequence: TGTGCCAGCAGCCTTACGGCAGTATCTTGGCCTAGCGGGGGTAAAGAGACCCAGTACTTC. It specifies CASSLTAVSWPSGGKETQYF.

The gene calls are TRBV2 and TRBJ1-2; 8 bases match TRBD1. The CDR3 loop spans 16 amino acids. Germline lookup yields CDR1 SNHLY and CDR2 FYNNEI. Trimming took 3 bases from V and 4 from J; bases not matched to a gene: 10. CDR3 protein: CASSEDGQGEVYGYTF. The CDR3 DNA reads TGTGCCAGCAGTGAGGATGGACAGGGTGAGGTCTATGGCTACACCTTC.

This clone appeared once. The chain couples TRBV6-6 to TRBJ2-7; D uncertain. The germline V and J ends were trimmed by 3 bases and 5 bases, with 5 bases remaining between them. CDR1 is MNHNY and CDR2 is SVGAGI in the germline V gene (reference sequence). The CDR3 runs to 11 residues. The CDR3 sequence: CASSYSDEQYF. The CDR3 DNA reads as TGTGCCAGCAGTTATTCAGACGAGCAGTACTTC.

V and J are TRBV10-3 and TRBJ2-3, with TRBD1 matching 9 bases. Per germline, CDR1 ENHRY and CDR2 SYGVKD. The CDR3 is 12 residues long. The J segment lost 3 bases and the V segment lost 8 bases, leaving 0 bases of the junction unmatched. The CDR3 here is CAIGQGTDTQYF. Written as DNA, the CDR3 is TGTGCCATCGGACAGGGGACAGATACGCAGTATTTT.

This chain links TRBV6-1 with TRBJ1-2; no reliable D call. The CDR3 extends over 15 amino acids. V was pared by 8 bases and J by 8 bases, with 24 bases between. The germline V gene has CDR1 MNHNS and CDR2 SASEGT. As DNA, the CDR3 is TGTGCCAGCGAGAGCGGGAGGGAAGGGTTCGGCGGCTACACCTTC. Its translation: CASESGREGFGGYTF.

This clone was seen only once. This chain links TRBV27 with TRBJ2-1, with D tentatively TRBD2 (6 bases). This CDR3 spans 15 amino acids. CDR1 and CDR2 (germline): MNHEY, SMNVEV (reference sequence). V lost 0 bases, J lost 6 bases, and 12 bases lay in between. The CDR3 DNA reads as TGTGCCAGCAGTTTATCGGGGGGAGTAGCCAATGAGCAGTTCTTC. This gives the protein CASSLSGGVANEQFF.

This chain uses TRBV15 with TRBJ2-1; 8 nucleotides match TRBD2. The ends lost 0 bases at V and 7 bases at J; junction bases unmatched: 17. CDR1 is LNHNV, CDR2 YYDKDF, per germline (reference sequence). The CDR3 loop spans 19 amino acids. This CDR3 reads CATSRDPPGRAGVGNEQFF. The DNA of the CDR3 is TGTGCCACCAGCAGAGACCCACCCGGGAGAGCGGGGGTAGGGAATGAGCAGTTCTTC.

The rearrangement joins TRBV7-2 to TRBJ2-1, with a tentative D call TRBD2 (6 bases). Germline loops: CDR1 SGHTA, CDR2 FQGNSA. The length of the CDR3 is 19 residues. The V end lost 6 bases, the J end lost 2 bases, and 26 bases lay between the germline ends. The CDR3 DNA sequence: TGTGCCAGCAGTTGGGACGGGGGTCCGAGCGGGCTAACCTACAATGAGCAGTTCTTC. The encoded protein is CASSWDGGPSGLTYNEQFF.

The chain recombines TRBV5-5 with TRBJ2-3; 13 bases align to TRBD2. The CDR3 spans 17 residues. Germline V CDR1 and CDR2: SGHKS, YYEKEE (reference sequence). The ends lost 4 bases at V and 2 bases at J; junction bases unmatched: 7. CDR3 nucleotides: TGTGCCAGCAGCGGGGGACTAGCGGGGCGAAACACAGATACGCAGTATTTT. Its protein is CASSGGLAGRNTDTQYF.

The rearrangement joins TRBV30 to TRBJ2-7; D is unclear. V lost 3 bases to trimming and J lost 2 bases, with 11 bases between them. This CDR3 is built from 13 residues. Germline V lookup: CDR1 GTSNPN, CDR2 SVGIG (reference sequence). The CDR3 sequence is CAWRQAGPYEQYF. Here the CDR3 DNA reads TGTGCCTGGAGACAAGCAGGCCCCTACGAGCAGTACTTC.

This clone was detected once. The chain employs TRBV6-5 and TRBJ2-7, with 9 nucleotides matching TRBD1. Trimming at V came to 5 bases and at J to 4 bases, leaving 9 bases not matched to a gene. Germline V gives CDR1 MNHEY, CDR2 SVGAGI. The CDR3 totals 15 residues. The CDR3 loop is CASSRAGQGLYEQYF. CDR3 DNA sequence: TGTGCCAGCAGTCGCGCTGGACAGGGGTTATACGAGCAGTACTTC.

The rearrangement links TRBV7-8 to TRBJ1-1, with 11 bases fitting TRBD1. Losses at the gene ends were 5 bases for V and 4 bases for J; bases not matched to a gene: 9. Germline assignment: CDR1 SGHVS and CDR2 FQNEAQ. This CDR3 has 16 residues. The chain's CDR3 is CASSLRSGTGGTEAFF. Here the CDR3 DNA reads TGTGCCAGCAGCCTTCGGTCCGGGACAGGGGGCACTGAAGCTTTCTTT. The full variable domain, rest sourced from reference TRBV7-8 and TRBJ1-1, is GAGVSQSPRYKVAKRGQDVALRCDPISGHVSLFWYQQALGQGPEFLTYFQNEAQLDKSGLPSDRFFAERPEGSVSTLKIQRTQQEDSAVYLCASSLRSGTGGTEAFFGQGTRLTVV.